The text below deals with one TCR beta chain. From approximately 530 ng of total RNA, TCR beta-specific cDNA was reverse-transcribed using a constant-region primer. Each TCR beta library was derived from three nested multiplex PCR rounds that employed slightly modified ARM-PCR. Use of TRBV1-TRBV30 forward primers with a C-beta reverse primer characterized the first two PCR rounds, which lasted about 9 cycles each. One entry per CDR3 protein results from TCRdb running MiXCR on the multiplex PCR reads. The sample contains about 320,000 distinct CDR3 sequences, 65% of which appear only once. These data belong to a study of tumor-infiltrating lymphocytes in primary liver carcinoma. About the study: Samples produced roughly 3.65 to 7.5 million productive TCRbeta reads, comparable across tissue types.

Researchers drew blood RNA from unsorted whole blood and extracted germline DNA as well. What was collected before surgery was about 4 milliliters of peripheral blood. V was shortened by 4 bases and J by 3 bases, with 12 bases between the two germline ends. The CDR3 consists of 14 residues. Germline V gene lookup returns CDR1 SGHRS and CDR2 YFSETQ. This chain uses TRBV5-1 with TRBJ2-3, with D tentatively TRBD1 (6 bases). Input material: peripheral blood. The sequence came from a man between 35 and 55 years old with primary liver carcinoma and hepatitis B virus infection. CDR3 in DNA: TGCGCCAGCAGCCTGCTGGGGACAACAGATACGCAGTATTTT. Amino acids: CASSLLGTTDTQYF.